This TCR beta chain was retrieved from a study of T cell repertoires in cytomegalovirus infection. TCRdb itself ran the reads through MiXCR, one entry per CDR3 protein. In the table there are 250,000 to 300,000 distinct CDR3 sequences, roughly a fifth of which are singletons. This clonotype was counted only a few times. Antigen unknown. The V gene's germline CDR1 is SGHVS and CDR2 FQNEAQ. Trimming took 5 bases from V and 0 from J, leaving 20 bases between them. This CDR3 is 18 amino acids long. V and J are TRBV7-8 and TRBJ1-5, with D possibly being TRBD1 (5 bases). Sequences were derived from cultured PBMCs, sampled from culture after CMV antigen stimulation. The sequence came from a human donor in good health (CMV status not recorded). Some clones in this sample may be carry-over from other donors' samples. CDR3 amino acids: CASSPTPDNVHSNQPQHF. The CDR3 DNA reads as TGTGCCAGCAGCCCTACCCCGGACAATGTGCATAGCAATCAGCCCCAGCATTTT.